Described below is a single T cell receptor beta chain sequence and its context. Its antigen is unknown. This entry belongs to a study of blood T cells in healthy people across ages. Study-level findings and limits: Per million T cells, TCR beta diversity dropped about linearly as age rose. A strong correlation was seen between TCR beta diversity and naive T cell percentage. In long-lived donors, naive CD4+ cell counts and diversity exceeded those of aged donors.

Isolating PBMCs gave at least 6 million of these cells per sample. The use of a sample-barcoded 5' primer and a J-beta primer mix characterized a second PCR of roughly 6 to 11 cycles. TCRdb called the 5' RACE reads again in MiXCR, with one record for every CDR3 protein. The sample lists about 780,000 distinct CDR3 sequences, about half occurring once. CDR1 and CDR2 from the germline V gene are DFQATT and SNEGSKA (reference sequence). The CDR3 extends over 14 amino acids. Trimming at V came to 7 bases and at J to 5 bases, leaving 13 bases not matched to a gene. The chain recombines TRBV20-1 with TRBJ1-1; TRBD1 matches at 7 bases. The receptor was isolated from an older man in good health. Sequencing was done on a sample of blood. The CDR3 nucleotides are TGCAGTGGCAGACAGGGCCCTCCTGGGACTGAAGCTTTCTTT. Protein product: CSGRQGPPGTEAFF.